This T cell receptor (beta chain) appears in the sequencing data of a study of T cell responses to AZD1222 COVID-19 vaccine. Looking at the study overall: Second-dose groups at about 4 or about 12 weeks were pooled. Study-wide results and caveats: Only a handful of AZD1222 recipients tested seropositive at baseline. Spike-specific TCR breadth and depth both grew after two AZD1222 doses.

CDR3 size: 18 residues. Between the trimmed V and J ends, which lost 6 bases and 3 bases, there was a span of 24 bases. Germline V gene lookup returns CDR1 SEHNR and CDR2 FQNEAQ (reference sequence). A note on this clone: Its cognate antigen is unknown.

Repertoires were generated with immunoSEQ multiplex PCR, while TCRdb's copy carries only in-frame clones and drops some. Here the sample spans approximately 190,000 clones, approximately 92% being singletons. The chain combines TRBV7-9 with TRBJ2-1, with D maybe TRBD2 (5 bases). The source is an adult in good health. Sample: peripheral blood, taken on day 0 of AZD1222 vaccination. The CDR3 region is CASRSDGGSLYVYNEQFF. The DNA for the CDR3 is TGTGCCAGCAGGTCGGACGGAGGCTCACTTTATGTCTACAATGAGCAGTTCTTC.